These 31 T cell receptor beta chains came from one sample sequenced in a study of blood T cell repertoires in COVID-19. Produced via immunoSEQ multiplex PCR; TCRdb's table is partial and in-frame only. This table holds about 290,000 clones, roughly 89% found once. Material for sequencing was PBMCs or T cells enriched from blood (not recorded which). The receptors were gathered from a woman in her thirties or forties who had recovered from COVID-19.

This chain links TRBV30 with TRBJ1-3; no clear D gene. Trimming left V 0 bases short and J 2 bases short, with 8 bases between. Germline loops: CDR1 GTSNPN, CDR2 SVGIG (reference sequence). The CDR3 sequence is 14 residues long. The CDR3 is CAWSVLTPGNTIYF. The CDR3 nucleotides read TGTGCCTGGAGTGTACTCACGCCTGGAAACACCATATATTTT.

This chain uses TRBV7-2 with TRBJ2-7; 7 bases fit TRBD1. This CDR3 has 15 amino acids. The ends lost 5 bases at V and 7 bases at J; junction bases unmatched: 14. Germline V gene data show CDR1 as SGHTA and CDR2 as FQGNSA. In DNA form, the CDR3 reads TGTGCCAGCAGCGGTTCCGGGACAGCCTTAGGGGAGCAGTACTTC. Protein: CASSGSGTALGEQYF.

This chain joins TRBV19 and TRBJ1-6; TRBD1 matches 7 bases. The germline V gene has CDR1 LNHDA and CDR2 SQIVND (reference sequence). The V gene end was trimmed by 7 bases and the J gene end by 5 bases; junction bases not matched to a gene: 11. The CDR3 extends over 16 amino acids. The CDR3, as DNA: TGTGCCAGTAAAGAGGGGGCGACAGGACATAATTCACCCCTCCACTTT. Its protein is CASKEGATGHNSPLHF. Complete variable domain (other parts from reference TRBV19 and TRBJ1-6): DGGITQSPKYLFRKEGQNVTLSCEQNLNHDAMYWYRQDPGQGLRLIYYSQIVNDFQKGDIAEGYSVSREKKESFPLTVTSAQKNPTAFYLCASKEGATGHNSPLHFGNGTRLTVT.

This clone appeared a few times. The J gene is TRBJ2-2, the V gene TRBV5-1; D not resolved. V dropped 1 base and J dropped 3 bases, with 16 bases sitting between them. The CDR3 is made up of 17 amino acids. The germline CDR1 and CDR2 sequences are SGHRS and YFSETQ. CDR3 sequence: CASSLPMTSRDTGELFF. DNA of the CDR3: TGCGCCAGCAGCTTGCCCATGACGAGTCGGGACACCGGGGAGCTGTTTTTT.

This chain joins TRBV5-1 and TRBJ1-1, with TRBD1 matching over 10 bases. The germline gives CDR1 SGHRS, CDR2 YFSETQ. This CDR3 has 16 residues. Unmatched junction bases numbered 14, after V lost 5 bases and J lost 7 bases. The CDR3 spells CASRTPADRGVGEAFF. Here the CDR3 DNA reads TGCGCCAGCAGGACGCCCGCGGACAGGGGGGTTGGTGAAGCTTTCTTT.

This clone was detected only once. This chain joins TRBV7-9 and TRBJ2-1, with 8 bases aligning to TRBD2. The germline CDR1 and CDR2 sequences are SEHNR and FQNEAQ (reference sequence). The CDR3 is 15 amino acids. The V gene end was trimmed by 2 bases and the J gene end by 7 bases; junction bases not matched to a gene: 7. In DNA, the CDR3 is TGTGCCAGCAGCTTAACCAGCGGGAGTCCAAATGAGCAGTTCTTC. It is translated as CASSLTSGSPNEQFF.

The chain carries TRBV7-2 and TRBJ2-7; maybe TRBD2 (5 bases). Germline values: CDR1 SGHTA, CDR2 FQGNSA. The CDR3 consists of 14 residues. Trimming removed 4 bases at V and 6 bases at J, with 16 bases between. The CDR3 DNA reads as TGTGCCAGCAGCTCCGGGCTTTCGGGAACCGAGCAGTACTTC. Protein sequence: CASSSGLSGTEQYF.

About this clone: Other DNA sequences from this sample encode an identical CDR3 as well. The rearrangement joins TRBV7-2 to TRBJ2-5; no definite D call. V was clipped by 1 base and J by 2 bases, with 5 bases between them. There are 13 residues in the CDR3. Germline CDR1 is SGHTA and CDR2 is FQGNSA. CDR3 DNA: TGTGCCAGCAGCTTAGGCAGGCAAGAGACCCAGTACTTC. Translation gives CASSLGRQETQYF.

This chain uses TRBV3-1 (or the pseudogene TRBV3-2) with TRBJ2-3, with 7 positions matching TRBD2. Trimming removed 3 bases from V and 3 bases from J; junction bases left unmatched: 6. The CDR3 sequence is 15 residues long. Looked up from germline, CDR1 is LGHDT and CDR2 is YNNKEL (reference sequence). The CDR3, as DNA: TGTGCCAGCAGCCAGCGGGGGAGTCTTACAGATACGCAGTATTTT. Its translation is CASSQRGSLTDTQYF.

The CDR3 nucleotides are TGTGCCAGCAGCGTGGCTAGCGGGGGCGTCCGAGGGCCGCAGTATTTT. Translating it yields CASSVASGGVRGPQYF. The chain has TRBV9 and TRBJ2-3; 10 positions match TRBD2. The CDR3 has 16 residues. Germline CDR1 and CDR2: SGDLS and YYNGEE. V shed 2 bases, J shed 10 bases, and the junction held 13 bases outside the gene matches. Looking up the rest from reference TRBV9 and TRBJ2-3 gives the full variable domain: DSGVTQTPKHLITATGQRVTLRCSPRSGDLSVYWYQQSLDQGLQFLIQYYNGEERAKGNILERFSAQQFPDLHSELNLSSLELGDSALYFCASSVASGGVRGPQYFGPGTRLTVL.

The chain links TRBV19 to TRBJ2-4, with 12 bases matching TRBD2. J lost 4 bases, V lost 7 bases, and 5 bases had no gene match. From germline, CDR1 is LNHDA and CDR2 SQIVND (reference sequence). CDR3 length: 15 amino acids. The CDR3 coding sequence is TGTGCCAGTACCCCGACTAGCGGGGGAAAAAACATTCAGTACTTC. Translated: CASTPTSGGKNIQYF.

The V and J genes are TRBV3-1 (or the pseudogene TRBV3-2) and TRBJ1-2, with TRBD1 as a possible D gene (5 bases). This CDR3 has 13 residues. V was shortened by 6 bases and J by 2 bases, with 10 bases between the two germline ends. CDR1 is LGHDT and CDR2 is YNNKEL in the germline V gene (reference sequence). CDR3 in amino acids: CASSRQSNYGYTF. Written as DNA, the CDR3 is TGTGCCAGCAGTCGACAGTCCAACTATGGCTACACCTTC.

The V call is TRBV5-1, the J call TRBJ1-1, with 7 nucleotides matching TRBD1. The CDR3 runs to 13 residues. V was pared by 7 bases and J by 0 bases, with 3 bases of the junction left unmatched. CDR1 is SGHRS, CDR2 YFSETQ, per germline. In DNA form, the CDR3 reads TGCGCCAGCGCTCAGGGGGTGAACACTGAAGCTTTCTTT. The encoded protein is CASAQGVNTEAFF.

The chain carries TRBV3-1 (or the pseudogene TRBV3-2) and TRBJ1-5; D unclear. Trimming left V 1 base short and J 5 bases short, with 6 bases between. Per the germline V gene, CDR1 is LGHDT and CDR2 is YNNKEL (reference sequence). The CDR3 totals 13 residues. DNA of the CDR3: TGTGCCAGCAGCCAAGGCCCGGATCAGCCCCAGCATTTT. Translated: CASSQGPDQPQHF.

The V and J genes are TRBV7-3 and TRBJ2-1; 11 nucleotides line up with TRBD2. The J segment lost 4 bases and the V segment lost 6 bases, leaving 5 bases of the junction unmatched. The CDR3 length is 15 residues. Germline loops: CDR1 SGHTA, CDR2 FQGTGA. The CDR3 loop is CASSLLAGAYNEQFF. The CDR3 DNA reads TGTGCCAGCAGTTTACTAGCGGGGGCGTACAATGAGCAGTTCTTC.

The V gene is TRBV9, the J gene TRBJ2-7; TRBD2 is a possible D gene (5 bases). Germline V lookup: CDR1 SGDLS, CDR2 YYNGEE. CDR3 length equals 14 residues. V dropped 2 bases and J dropped 3 bases, with 12 bases sitting between them. Here the CDR3 DNA reads TGTGCCAGCAGCGTCGCCGGGAATTACTACGAGCAGTACTTC. It yields the protein CASSVAGNYYEQYF.

This chain joins TRBV30 and TRBJ2-3; 11 bases are a match to TRBD1. The J segment lost 6 bases and the V segment lost 2 bases, leaving 10 bases of the junction unmatched. CDR1 GTSNPN and CDR2 SVGIG come from the germline V gene (reference sequence). This CDR3 has 16 amino acids. The CDR3 nucleotides are TGTGCCTGGAGTAAATCGAGGACAGGGGGCGGGGATACGCAGTATTTT. This gives the protein CAWSKSRTGGGDTQYF.

A single count supports this clone. This sequence joins TRBV6-2 or TRBV6-3 and TRBJ1-6, with 7 bases that match TRBD1. The length of the CDR3 is 15 residues. V was clipped by 7 bases and J by 5 bases; unmatched bases: 8. The germline gives CDR1 MNHEY, CDR2 SVGEGT. The CDR3 sequence is CASNPPRGNNSPLHF. Written as DNA, the CDR3 is TGTGCCAGCAACCCTCCCAGGGGGAATAATTCACCCCTCCACTTT.

A few counts support this clone. V and J are TRBV6-5 and TRBJ2-7; no reliable D call. Germline loops: CDR1 MNHEY, CDR2 SVGAGI. The V gene lost 8 bases and the J gene lost 3 bases, with 14 bases spanning the gap. The CDR3 runs 13 residues. For the CDR3, the DNA is TGTGCCAGCTCTGACCCCAGGTTCTACGAGCAGTACTTC. Residues: CASSDPRFYEQYF.

J is TRBJ1-2 and V is TRBV7-3; 8 nucleotides match TRBD1. V gave up 5 bases and J gave up 7 bases; unmatched junction bases: 15. CDR3 size: 16 residues. Germline V CDR1 and CDR2: SGHTA, FQGTGA. The CDR3 reads CASSGQSGTGLGGYTF. CDR3 nucleotide sequence: TGTGCCAGCAGCGGGCAATCCGGGACAGGACTTGGTGGCTACACCTTC.

This chain uses TRBV5-1 with TRBJ2-1; D unresolved. In germline, CDR1 is SGHRS, CDR2 YFSETQ. The CDR3 runs to 11 residues. V dropped 6 bases and J dropped 9 bases, with 10 bases sitting between them. This CDR3 is CASTGFGEQFF. The DNA of the CDR3 is TGCGCCAGCACCGGGTTTGGTGAGCAGTTCTTC. Combining the CDR3 with reference TRBV5-1 and TRBJ2-1 gives the whole variable domain KAGVTQTPRYLIKTRGQQVTLSCSPISGHRSVSWYQQTPGQGLQFLFEYFSETQRNKGNFPGRFSGRQFSNSRSEMNVSTLELGDSALYLCASTGFGEQFFGPGTRLTVL.

This clone was counted a few times. The V call is TRBV5-4, the J call TRBJ2-7, with 14 bases identical to TRBD2. The germline CDR1 and CDR2 sequences are SGHNT and YYREEE (reference sequence). The CDR3 contains 15 residues. The trim removed 3 bases at V and 7 bases at J, leaving 6 bases unmatched. The CDR3 here is CASSSRTSGGTEQYF. The DNA of the CDR3 is TGTGCCAGCAGCTCGCGGACTAGCGGGGGGACGGAGCAGTACTTC.

The gene calls are TRBV27 and TRBJ1-6, with TRBD1 matching over 11 bases. Trimming took 6 bases from V and 10 from J; bases not matched to a gene: 5. Germline CDR1 MNHEY, CDR2 SMNVEV (reference sequence). The CDR3 has 14 residues. The CDR3 region has the DNA TGTGCCAGCAGACCGGACAGGGGGCACTCACCCCTCCACTTT. This sequence encodes CASRPDRGHSPLHF.

The chain couples TRBV3-1 (or the pseudogene TRBV3-2) to TRBJ1-1; D gene unclear. The CDR3 length is 15 residues. Between the trimmed V and J ends, which lost 1 base and 2 bases, there was a span of 11 bases. Germline V gene lookup returns CDR1 LGHDT and CDR2 YNNKEL (reference sequence). CDR3 residues: CASSQGAGSNTEAFF. In DNA form, the CDR3 reads TGTGCCAGCAGCCAAGGGGCAGGAAGTAACACTGAAGCTTTCTTT.

This clone was recorded only once. The gene calls are TRBV12-3 or TRBV12-4 and TRBJ2-3; tentative D call: TRBD1 (6 bases). V dropped 7 bases and J dropped 4 bases, with 9 bases sitting between them. This CDR3 is built from 12 residues. CDR3 DNA sequence: TGTGCCAGCAAAAACAGGGCAGATACGCAGTATTTT. Its protein product is CASKNRADTQYF.

This clone has a single count. The chain employs TRBV7-2 and TRBJ2-3, with D possibly being TRBD2 (5 bases). The V end was cut by 5 bases, the J end by 6 bases, with 15 bases between. CDR3 length: 14 residues. The germline gives CDR1 SGHTA, CDR2 FQGNSA. The CDR3: CASSPGLHADTQYF. The CDR3, as DNA: TGTGCCAGCAGCCCTGGACTCCATGCTGATACGCAGTATTTT. The variable domain in full, completed from reference TRBV7-2 and TRBJ2-3, reads GAGVSQSPSNKVTEKGKDVELRCDPISGHTALYWYRQSLGQGLEFLIYFQGNSAPDKSGLPSDRFSAERTGGSVSTLTIQRTQQEDSAVYLCASSPGLHADTQYFGPGTRLTVL.

The J gene is TRBJ1-2, the V gene TRBV5-1; tentatively, D is TRBD1 (6 bases). Per germline, CDR1 SGHRS and CDR2 YFSETQ. V was pared by 0 bases and J by 7 bases, with 16 bases between. The CDR3 has 15 residues. CDR3 nucleotide sequence: TGCGCCAGCAGCTTGGCGCAGGGGCCTAGGGGTGGCTACACCTTC. Residues: CASSLAQGPRGGYTF.

This chain uses TRBV6-5 with TRBJ1-3, with a possible D match to TRBD1 (6 bases). With 7 bases removed from V and 0 bases from J, the gap between germline ends came to 10 bases. CDR3 length: 14 residues. CDR1 is MNHEY, CDR2 SVGAGI, per germline. The CDR3 DNA is TGTGCCAGCAAACAGGGCGGCTCTGGAAACACCATATATTTT. Protein sequence: CASKQGGSGNTIYF.

This clone has only a few counts. This chain links TRBV2 with TRBJ1-5; D may be TRBD1 (5 bases). The V end lost 4 bases, the J end lost 0 bases, and 13 bases lay between the germline ends. This CDR3 has 16 residues. Germline V gene lookup returns CDR1 SNHLY and CDR2 FYNNEI. CDR3 DNA: TGTGCCAGCAGTGTGTTAGGGGATTATAGCAATCAGCCCCAGCATTTT. This encodes CASSVLGDYSNQPQHF.

V usage is TRBV2 and J usage is TRBJ2-7; 11 bases fit TRBD1. The V segment lost 5 bases and the J segment 5 bases; nucleotides outside the gene matches: 8. Germline loops: CDR1 SNHLY, CDR2 FYNNEI. This CDR3 region has 15 residues. As DNA, the CDR3 is TGTGCCAGCAGTCCAGGACAGGGGGCGAACGACGAGCAGTACTTC. It yields the protein CASSPGQGANDEQYF.

The chain joins TRBV20-1 to TRBJ2-5; 11 bases fit TRBD2. Germline CDR1 is DFQATT and CDR2 is SNEGSKA (reference sequence). The CDR3 sequence is 14 residues long. Trimming cost V 3 bases and J 9 bases; bases outside gene matches: 9. The CDR3 reads CSASDPSGGRAQYF. The CDR3 DNA follows: TGCAGTGCTAGTGATCCTAGCGGGGGGAGGGCCCAGTACTTC.